Presented here are 13 T cell receptor beta chains from one specimen sequenced in a study of blood T cells in healthy people across ages. A sample-barcoded 5' primer and a J-beta primer mix were used in a second PCR of about 7 to 12 cycles. TCRdb re-analysed the 5' RACE reads in MiXCR, keeping a single row per CDR3 protein. The top ten hold approximately 17% of the sample, which has 1 million or so distinct CDR3 sequences, around 43% seen once. The specimen was blood. All receptors come from a woman aged 55-69 years in good health.

CDR3 loop: CSASSRVGKQYF. CDR3 coding DNA: TGCAGTGCTAGTTCAAGGGTTGGCAAGCAGTACTTC. The V call is TRBV20-1, the J call TRBJ2-7; D remains ambiguous. There are 12 residues in the CDR3. Germline loops: CDR1 DFQATT, CDR2 SNEGSKA (reference sequence). Trimming removed 3 bases from V and 8 bases from J, with 14 bases in between.

There are a few counts of this clonotype. The chain links TRBV15 to TRBJ2-3; D remains unclear. The CDR3 spans 13 residues. V lost 7 bases, J lost 0 bases, and 8 bases lay in between. Per the germline V gene, CDR1 is LNHNV and CDR2 is YYDKDF (reference sequence). CDR3 region: CATTLASTDTQYF. The DNA of the CDR3 is TGTGCCACCACCTTAGCTAGCACAGATACGCAGTATTTT.

This clonotype occurred a few times. This chain uses TRBV3-1 with TRBJ2-5; TRBD2 matches at 13 bases. The DNA end lines up better with TRBJ2-7; the J call may be wrong. The CDR3 extends over 18 amino acids. Germline V gives CDR1 LGHDT, CDR2 YNNKEL (reference sequence). CDR3 in amino acids: CASSQVGTSGNLRDEQYF. The DNA of the CDR3 is TGTGCCAGCAGCCAAGTTGGGACTAGCGGGAACCTCCGGGACGAGCAGTACTTC.

The CDR3 is CSAWTSEHYEQYF. The CDR3 DNA follows: TGCAGTGCGTGGACTAGCGAACACTACGAGCAGTACTTC. V usage is TRBV20-1 and J usage is TRBJ2-7; 9 bases fit TRBD2. This CDR3 is 13 amino acids long. Germline V gene data show CDR1 as DFQATT and CDR2 as SNEGSKA (reference sequence). Losses at the gene ends were 6 bases for V and 3 bases for J; bases not matched to a gene: 6.

The V call is TRBV2, the J call TRBJ1-5; D perhaps matches TRBD1 (6 bases). CDR1 SNHLY and CDR2 FYNNEI come from the germline V gene. The germline V and J ends were trimmed by 0 bases and 4 bases, with 10 bases remaining between them. There are 15 residues in the CDR3. As DNA, the CDR3 is TGTGCCAGCAGTGAAGCGAGGACAGAGAATCAGCCCCAGCATTTT. Translating gives CASSEARTENQPQHF.

V gene TRBV7-6 combines with J gene TRBJ2-7; TRBD2 agrees at 9 bases. Germline V gene data show CDR1 as SGHVS and CDR2 as FNYEAQ. After removal of 1 base from V and 1 base from J, the junction contained 5 bases not matched to a gene. There are 16 residues in the CDR3. The CDR3 reads CASSLGASGVSYEQYF. The CDR3, as DNA: TGTGCCAGCAGCTTAGGGGCTAGCGGGGTTTCCTACGAGCAGTACTTC.

This clonotype has a handful of counts. V usage is TRBV7-9 and J usage is TRBJ2-1; maybe TRBD2 (5 bases). V lost 6 bases, J lost 0 bases, and 21 bases lay in between. Germline assignment: CDR1 SEHNR and CDR2 FQNEAQ (reference sequence). This CDR3 has 18 residues. CDR3 sequence: CASSQEVARKSSYNEQFF. Written as DNA, the CDR3 is TGTGCCAGCAGTCAGGAGGTAGCGCGAAAGAGCTCCTACAATGAGCAGTTCTTC. The full variable domain, with the rest looked up from reference TRBV7-9 and TRBJ2-1, is DTGVSQNPRHKITKRGQNVTFRCDPISEHNRLYWYRQTLGQGPEFLTYFQNEAQLEKSRLLSDRFSAERPKGSFSTLEIQRTEQGDSAMYLCASSQEVARKSSYNEQFFGPGTRLTVL.

This clonotype was observed at least ten times. The gene calls are TRBV4-2 and TRBJ1-2, with TRBD1 as a possible D gene (6 bases). CDR1 is LGHNA and CDR2 is YNFKEQ in the germline V gene. The CDR3 loop spans 14 amino acids. V was cut by 3 bases and J by 4 bases, with 12 bases left in between. The CDR3 region is CASSQPEGGYGYTF. The CDR3 DNA reads as TGTGCCAGCAGCCAGCCGGAGGGGGGCTATGGCTACACCTTC.

This chain links TRBV20-1 with TRBJ1-4, with 7 bases lining up with TRBD1. With V trimmed by 3 bases and J by 8 bases, 9 bases remained unmatched. The germline V gene has CDR1 DFQATT and CDR2 SNEGSKA (reference sequence). There are 14 residues in the CDR3. CDR3 DNA: TGCAGTGCTAGTCAAGGGACAGAGGTAGAAAAACTGTTTTTT. This translates into CSASQGTEVEKLFF.

The chain combines TRBV2 with TRBJ1-2; D call uncertain. V dropped 6 bases and J dropped 0 bases, with 11 bases sitting between them. Germline V lookup: CDR1 SNHLY, CDR2 FYNNEI. The CDR3 totals 14 residues. The CDR3 is CASRGLTTNYGYTF. CDR3 sequence (DNA): TGTGCCAGCAGGGGGTTGACAACTAACTATGGCTACACCTTC.

This chain connects TRBV29-1 to TRBJ2-7; a weak D match, TRBD2 (5 bases). The length of the CDR3 is 14 residues. The germline gives CDR1 SQVTM, CDR2 ANQGSEA. Trimming removed 1 base at V and 1 base at J, with 11 bases between. The CDR3 is CSVEGAGESYEQYF. The DNA for the CDR3 is TGCAGCGTTGAAGGTGCTGGGGAGTCCTACGAGCAGTACTTC.

This clonotype was counted only a few times. The chain links TRBV29-1 to TRBJ2-5; D call uncertain. Germline CDR1 SQVTM, CDR2 ANQGSEA. The CDR3 totals 14 residues. V was clipped by 3 bases and J by 3 bases, with 14 bases between them. The CDR3, as DNA: TGCAGCGTTGATTCCCAACAGCACGAAGAGACCCAGTACTTC. Amino acid sequence: CSVDSQQHEETQYF.

The chain couples TRBV19 to TRBJ2-1, with 10 nucleotides matching TRBD2. This CDR3 region has 17 residues. After removal of 5 bases from V and 1 base from J, the junction contained 8 bases not matched to a gene. CDR1 and CDR2 from the germline V gene are LNHDA and SQIVND (reference sequence). Written as DNA, the CDR3 is TGTGCCAGTAGTCCCATTAGCGGGAGGAGGTCCTACAATGAGCAGTTCTTC. Its translation is CASSPISGRRSYNEQFF.